This T cell receptor beta chain was profiled in a study of shared clonotypes between healthy human individuals. Here immunoSEQ multiplex PCR was the method, and the copy in TCRdb shows in-frame clones only, minus some. The sample contains 950,000 to 1,100,000 clones, around four fifths of which appear only once. V lost 4 bases, J lost 10 bases, and 13 bases stayed unmatched. In germline, CDR1 is SGHRS, CDR2 YFSETQ. The CDR3 totals 16 residues. Healthy HIV-negative adults without recent acute infections or vaccinations served as donors. Subsets obtained from CD4+ cells comprised CD45RA+ naive and CD45RA-negative memory cells. Study findings and constraints: When compared with the clonotypes that were shared by all four sorted-subset donors, the non-shared clonotypes turned out to have lower generation probabilities.

About this clone itself: Its cognate antigen is unknown.

This receptor was taken from a man between 18 and 29 years old in good health. The chain recombines TRBV5-1 with TRBJ1-6; 8 bases are shared with TRBD1. The source material was memory CD4+ T cells sorted from blood. Subset reported: CD45RA-negative fraction. The CDR3 loop is CASSRDPGGAGSPLHF. Here the CDR3 DNA reads TGCGCCAGCAGCCGGGACCCAGGGGGCGCAGGGTCACCCCTCCACTTT.